The present T cell receptor beta chain was sequenced within a study of cytomegalovirus exposure and HLA in healthy donors. Study conclusions and caveats: Overall, approximately 150 TCR beta chains were annotated as cytomegalovirus-associated.

Remarks on this clone: The antigen is undetermined.

The PCR made use of 60 Vbeta and 13 Jbeta primers. Method: immunoSEQ multiplex PCR; TCRdb's copy keeps in-frame clones and lacks some. Here the sample spans about 170,000 clones, roughly 73% being singletons. Sequences were obtained from PBMCs. The source of this sequence is a female donor in good health and CMV-seronegative.

The CDR3 nucleotides are TGTGCCAGCTCACCAGAAGGACAGGGGGCTTACTCTGGAAACACCATATATTTT. Translation: CASSPEGQGAYSGNTIYF. This rearrangement joins TRBV18 to TRBJ1-3; TRBD1 matches at 11 bases. Germline CDR1 KGHSH, CDR2 LQKENI. V lost 2 bases, J lost 0 bases, and 6 bases stayed unmatched. This CDR3 contains 18 residues.